These 29 T cell receptor beta chains originate from one sample sequenced in a study of blood T cell repertoires in COVID-19. This table comes from immunoSEQ multiplex PCR, and its TCRdb copy is limited to in-frame clones, with some not included. The data show nearly 250,000 clones, about 83% seen once. Sequencing was carried out using peripheral blood. These TCRs come from a woman older than 75 with COVID-19, enrolled during active disease.

The chain couples TRBV15 to TRBJ1-1; weak D call: TRBD1 (5 bases). V lost 1 base, J lost 6 bases, and 9 bases lay in between. CDR1 LNHNV and CDR2 YYDKDF come from the germline V gene (reference sequence). CDR3 length: 13 residues. CDR3: CATSRGGGAEAFF. DNA for the CDR3: TGTGCCACCAGCAGAGGCGGAGGGGCTGAAGCTTTCTTT. The whole variable domain, remainder taken from reference TRBV15 and TRBJ1-1, is DAMVIQNPRYQVTQFGKPVTLSCSQTLNHNVMYWYQQKSSQAPKLLFHYYDKDFNNEADTPDNFQSRRPNTSFCFLDIRSPGLGDTAMYLCATSRGGGAEAFFGQGTRLTVV.

The chain uses TRBV7-8 and TRBJ1-2; no clear D gene. Trimming left V 2 bases short and J 0 bases short, with 7 bases between. The CDR3 spans 14 residues. CDR1 is SGHVS and CDR2 is FQNEAQ in the germline V gene. The CDR3 DNA sequence: TGTGCCAGCAGCTTAAGCGGCCCTAACTATGGCTACACCTTC. This translates into CASSLSGPNYGYTF.

This clone was detected a few times. The chain carries TRBV6-1 and TRBJ1-2; perhaps TRBD1 as D (5 bases). Germline V gives CDR1 MNHNS, CDR2 SASEGT. Trimming cost V 3 bases and J 0 bases, with 11 bases left between them. This CDR3 has 15 amino acids. CDR3 in amino acids: CASSEVWGSNYGYTF. The CDR3 DNA reads TGTGCCAGCAGTGAGGTTTGGGGCTCTAACTATGGCTACACCTTC.

The V and J genes are TRBV7-2 and TRBJ2-3; 8 bases are a match to TRBD2. With 1 base clipped from V and 8 bases from J, the junction kept 8 bases outside the gene matches. There are 15 residues in the CDR3. The V gene's germline CDR1 is SGHTA and CDR2 FQGNSA. The CDR3 spells CASSLGTGGQGTQYF. As DNA, the CDR3 is TGTGCCAGCAGCTTAGGAACGGGGGGGCAGGGTACGCAGTATTTT. Full variable domain (rest looked up from reference TRBV7-2 and TRBJ2-3): GAGVSQSPSNKVTEKGKDVELRCDPISGHTALYWYRQSLGQGLEFLIYFQGNSAPDKSGLPSDRFSAERTGGSVSTLTIQRTQQEDSAVYLCASSLGTGGQGTQYFGPGTRLTVL.

The rearrangement links TRBV5-6 to TRBJ2-7; 8 nucleotides line up with TRBD1. Losses at the gene ends were 1 base for V and 4 bases for J; bases not matched to a gene: 4. CDR1 and CDR2 (germline): SGHDT, YYEEEE. This CDR3 region has 14 residues. The CDR3 protein is CASSLLQGVYEQYF. The CDR3 nucleotides are TGTGCCAGCAGCTTGCTACAGGGGGTGTACGAGCAGTACTTC.

The gene calls are TRBV4-2 and TRBJ2-1; perhaps TRBD1 as D (6 bases). Per germline, CDR1 LGHNA and CDR2 YNFKEQ. Trimming stripped 0 bases from V and 5 bases from J, with 11 bases between. The CDR3 is 15 amino acids. CDR3 nucleotides: TGTGCCAGCAGCCAAGAGGGGGCCAGCAACAATGAGCAGTTCTTC. Protein: CASSQEGASNNEQFF.

This rearrangement joins TRBV11-2 to TRBJ2-1; TRBD2 might be the D (6 bases). The germline gives CDR1 SGHAT, CDR2 FQNNGV. V lost 5 bases and J 0 bases, leaving 8 bases between the germline ends. The CDR3 totals 14 residues. The CDR3 coding sequence is TGTGCCAGCAGCGGGGGGAGCTCCTACAATGAGCAGTTCTTC. Protein: CASSGGSSYNEQFF.

The V gene is TRBV10-3, the J gene TRBJ1-2; D possibly corresponds to TRBD1 (5 bases). Germline CDR1 reads ENHRY; CDR2 reads SYGVKD. V shed 3 bases and J shed 5 bases, with 13 bases lying between them. This CDR3 has 14 amino acids. Here the CDR3 reads CAISDGGTRYGYTF. The DNA of the CDR3 is TGTGCCATCAGTGACGGGGGGACCCGGTATGGCTACACCTTC.

The rearrangement joins TRBV7-2 to TRBJ2-7; 8 nucleotides align to TRBD1. CDR1 and CDR2 from the germline V gene are SGHTA and FQGNSA. This CDR3 spans 15 amino acids. V trimming: 5 bases; J trimming: 0 bases; junction bases outside the gene matches: 6. The CDR3 DNA is TGTGCCAGCAGCCCCTGGACAGGGAGCTCCTACGAGCAGTACTTC. It specifies CASSPWTGSSYEQYF.

This chain connects TRBV27 to TRBJ2-5; D might be TRBD1 (5 bases). The CDR3 runs 13 residues. V lost 5 bases to trimming and J lost 5 bases, with 12 bases between them. CDR1 is MNHEY and CDR2 is SMNVEV in the germline V gene (reference sequence). The CDR3 spells CASSVYGAETQYF. The CDR3 DNA reads as TGTGCCAGCAGTGTATATGGGGCCGAGACCCAGTACTTC.

The chain links TRBV14 to TRBJ2-7; the match to TRBD1 covers 8 bases. Germline V lookup: CDR1 SGHDN, CDR2 FVKESK. V was clipped by 4 bases and J by 4 bases; unmatched bases: 6. The CDR3 is made up of 14 amino acids. The CDR3 nucleotides are TGTGCCAGCAGCCGAGGACAGGGAGGATACGAGCAGTACGTC. Translation: CASSRGQGGYEQYV.

CDR3 sequence reads: CASSSGQGAQPQHF. In nucleotides, the CDR3 is TGTGCCAGCAGTTCGGGACAGGGGGCACAGCCCCAGCATTTT. The V gene is TRBV28, the J gene TRBJ1-5; TRBD1 agrees at 12 bases. This CDR3 is 14 amino acids long. CDR1 is MDHEN and CDR2 is SYDVKM in the germline V gene. Trimming at V came to 4 bases and at J to 7 bases, leaving 2 bases not matched to a gene.

This chain connects TRBV3-1 (or the pseudogene TRBV3-2) to TRBJ1-1; no definite D call. CDR3 size: 13 residues. Trimming cost V 5 bases and J 5 bases, with 12 bases left between them. Germline lookup yields CDR1 LGHDT and CDR2 YNNKEL (reference sequence). CDR3: CASSSPRGTEAFF. The CDR3 bases are TGTGCCAGCAGCTCCCCTCGGGGTACTGAAGCTTTCTTT.

The V call is TRBV7-6, the J call TRBJ1-6, with 9 bases that match TRBD1. Germline CDR1 and CDR2: SGHVS and FNYEAQ. This CDR3 spans 15 amino acids. The trim removed 1 base at V and 7 bases at J, leaving 2 bases unmatched. CDR3 in amino acids: CASSLGGQGNSPLHF. Written as DNA, the CDR3 is TGTGCCAGCAGCTTAGGGGGACAGGGAAATTCACCCCTCCACTTT.

The rearrangement links TRBV5-4 to TRBJ2-7, with D possibly matching TRBD1 (5 bases). V lost 4 bases, J lost 7 bases, and 15 bases lay in between. Germline V gene data show CDR1 as SGHNT and CDR2 as YYREEE (reference sequence). This CDR3 spans 13 amino acids. The chain's CDR3 is CASSIQGSWEQYF. CDR3 sequence (DNA): TGTGCCAGCAGCATTCAGGGTTCGTGGGAGCAGTACTTC.

J is TRBJ2-5 and V is TRBV3-1 (or the pseudogene TRBV3-2), with TRBD2 matching 7 bases. This CDR3 has 15 amino acids. The germline gives CDR1 LGHDT, CDR2 YNNKEL (reference sequence). V shed 0 bases, J shed 9 bases, and the junction held 10 bases outside the gene matches. The DNA of the CDR3 is TGTGCCAGCAGCCAAGATCTTGGCGGGAGAGGGGCCCAGTACTTC. This codes for CASSQDLGGRGAQYF.

The chain employs TRBV4-3 and TRBJ1-4, with D possibly TRBD1 on 6 matching bases. This CDR3 region has 15 residues. The germline V and J ends were trimmed by 2 bases and 5 bases, with 12 bases remaining between them. Germline-derived CDR1 and CDR2 are LGHNA and YSLEER. The CDR3 loop reads CASSQMTGGNEKLFF. The CDR3 DNA follows: TGCGCCAGCAGCCAAATGACAGGCGGAAATGAAAAACTGTTTTTT.

The chain links TRBV5-4 to TRBJ2-7, with a tentative D call TRBD2 (5 bases). The CDR3 extends over 15 amino acids. The V end lost 4 bases, the J end lost 0 bases, and 14 bases lay between the germline ends. Germline V gene sequence: CDR1 SGHNT, CDR2 YYREEE (reference sequence). CDR3 amino acids: CASSVSLGPSYEQYF. CDR3 in DNA: TGTGCCAGCAGCGTTTCACTAGGCCCCTCCTACGAGCAGTACTTC.

The rearrangement links TRBV7-6 to TRBJ2-1, with a possible D match to TRBD1 (6 bases). This CDR3 spans 14 amino acids. Trimming removed 4 bases from V and 7 bases from J, with 14 bases in between. CDR1 is SGHVS, CDR2 FNYEAQ, per germline. DNA for the CDR3: TGTGCCAGCAGCTCCAGACAGGATAGGAATGAGCAGTTCTTC. Its protein product is CASSSRQDRNEQFF.

J is TRBJ2-1 and V is TRBV5-6; possible D gene TRBD2, 7 bases. CDR3 length: 13 amino acids. Germline assignment: CDR1 SGHDT and CDR2 YYEEEE. Trimming shortened V by 3 bases and J by 10 bases, and 14 bases separated the two germline ends. CDR3 protein: CASSSGAGVEQFF. CDR3 DNA sequence: TGTGCCAGCAGCTCGGGGGCGGGGGTCGAGCAGTTCTTC.

This clone appeared a single time. The V and J genes are TRBV6-2 or TRBV6-3 and TRBJ2-7, with D tentatively TRBD1 (6 bases). Germline V lookup: CDR1 MNHEY, CDR2 SVGEGT. The V and J ends lost 2 bases and 4 bases respectively, with 15 bases between them. The CDR3 extends over 15 amino acids. The DNA of the CDR3 is TGTGCCAGCAGTTACCCAGGACAGTTCTGGTACGAGCAGTACTTC. This sequence encodes CASSYPGQFWYEQYF.

The chain is built from TRBV5-1 and TRBJ2-1, with 11 bases identical to TRBD2. The CDR3 contains 16 residues. Germline-derived CDR1 and CDR2 are SGHRS and YFSETQ. Trimming removed 2 bases from V and 8 bases from J; junction bases left unmatched: 9. The CDR3 is CASSFPSSGGLDEQFF. Written as DNA, the CDR3 is TGCGCCAGCAGCTTTCCCTCTAGCGGGGGGTTAGATGAGCAGTTCTTC.

V gene TRBV7-2 combines with J gene TRBJ1-4; a weak D match, TRBD1 (5 bases). With 3 bases removed from V and 8 bases from J, the gap between germline ends came to 13 bases. This CDR3 spans 14 amino acids. Germline V gives CDR1 SGHTA, CDR2 FQGNSA. CDR3 in amino acids: CASSLGSQGEKLFF. DNA of the CDR3: TGTGCCAGCAGCTTGGGCAGCCAGGGCGAAAAACTGTTTTTT. Together with reference TRBV7-2 and TRBJ1-4, the CDR3 gives the full variable domain: GAGVSQSPSNKVTEKGKDVELRCDPISGHTALYWYRQSLGQGLEFLIYFQGNSAPDKSGLPSDRFSAERTGGSVSTLTIQRTQQEDSAVYLCASSLGSQGEKLFFGSGTQLSVL.

The chain joins TRBV6-2 or TRBV6-3 to TRBJ2-5; D is unresolved. The germline CDR1 and CDR2 sequences are MNHEY and SVGEGT. CDR3 length: 16 residues. Deletions cut 6 bases from V and 1 base from J, with 18 bases between. CDR3 nucleotide sequence: TGTGCCAGCAGCAAAAACGTAGTAAACCCCCAAGAGACCCAGTACTTC. It encodes CASSKNVVNPQETQYF.

The chain employs TRBV28 and TRBJ2-1, with TRBD2 identical over 8 bases. The CDR3 runs 16 residues. V shed 5 bases, J shed 7 bases, and the junction held 13 bases outside the gene matches. CDR1 and CDR2 (germline): MDHEN, SYDVKM. CDR3 sequence (DNA): TGTGCCAGCAGTCCACCAGCAGCGGGGGTGAAAAATGAGCAGTTCTTC. Translating it yields CASSPPAAGVKNEQFF. The whole variable domain, filled in from reference TRBV28 and TRBJ2-1, reads DVKVTQSSRYLVKRTGEKVFLECVQDMDHENMFWYRQDPGLGLRLIYFSYDVKMKEKGDIPEGYSVSREKKERFSLILESASTNQTSMYLCASSPPAAGVKNEQFFGPGTRLTVL.

The chain links TRBV5-1 to TRBJ1-4, with 11 bases fitting TRBD1. CDR1 and CDR2 from the germline V gene are SGHRS and YFSETQ. CDR3 size: 19 residues. Trimming took 1 base from V and 3 from J; bases not matched to a gene: 11. CDR3 nucleotides: TGCGCCAGCAGCTTGATCGGACAGGGGGCCTCCCGTCCTAATGAAAAACTGTTTTTT. Residues: CASSLIGQGASRPNEKLFF.

The chain is built from TRBV6-5 and TRBJ2-2; TRBD1 agrees at 8 bases. V trimming: 6 bases; J trimming: 2 bases; junction bases outside the gene matches: 5. Germline V gives CDR1 MNHEY, CDR2 SVGAGI. This CDR3 comprises 15 residues. CDR3 in amino acids: CASRQGELNTGELFF. DNA of the CDR3: TGTGCCAGCAGACAGGGGGAGCTAAACACCGGGGAGCTGTTTTTT.

The chain joins TRBV30 to TRBJ2-1; 9 nucleotides match TRBD2. Germline trimming cut 3 bases from V and 10 bases from J; bases unmatched to any gene: 10. Germline V lookup: CDR1 GTSNPN, CDR2 SVGIG (reference sequence). This CDR3 contains 14 residues. CDR3 in amino acids: CAWRKGSGGREQFF. Written as DNA, the CDR3 is TGTGCCTGGAGAAAGGGTAGCGGGGGACGGGAGCAGTTCTTC.

V and J are TRBV7-2 and TRBJ2-7; D might be TRBD1 (5 bases). Trimming stripped 0 bases from V and 0 bases from J, with 9 bases between. Germline CDR1 and CDR2: SGHTA and FQGNSA. The CDR3 loop spans 15 amino acids. Written as DNA, the CDR3 is TGTGCCAGCAGCTTAGCACCAGGGATCTCCTACGAGCAGTACTTC. This translates into CASSLAPGISYEQYF.